The source of this T cell receptor beta chain is a study of vaccination and CD4 T cells after COVID-19. The study sequenced cultured CD4+ T cell DNA using the Oncomine TCR Beta short-read assay. TCRdb reprocessed the PCR reads with MiXCR, giving one entry per CDR3 protein. The table lists around 19,000 distinct CDR3 sequences, 35% to 45% of them singletons. V lost 5 bases and J lost 9, with 14 bases in between. The germline CDR1 and CDR2 sequences are SGHVT and SQSDAQ. This CDR3 comprises 13 residues. As for treatment: roughly ten-day PBMC culture with coronavirus spike peptide pools or control peptides (ViraFEST assay). ViraFEST relied on peptide pools to expand antigen-specific T cells; the TCRs were sequenced afterward. As concerns this clonotype: As yet, its antigen is unknown.

Source: CD4+ T cells from blood, cultured in vitro, taken before SARS-CoV-2 vaccination. This receptor was identified in a human donor who received a COVID-19 vaccine. This sequence joins TRBV7-4 and TRBJ2-1; the D is unclear. CDR3 in amino acids: CASSGQVVGEQFF. The DNA for the CDR3 is TGTGCCAGCAGCGGCCAGGTAGTCGGTGAGCAGTTCTTC.